The T cell receptor (beta chain) described here comes from a study of shared clonotypes between healthy human individuals. In germline, CDR1 is SGHRS, CDR2 YFSETQ. There are 13 residues in the CDR3. Only in-frame clones appear in the TCRdb table, and some are missing; sequencing was by immunoSEQ multiplex PCR. The data show some 2.3 million clones, more than 85% seen once. A remark on this clone: At one end, the junction sequence differs from germline, possibly due to a read error.

The TCR was taken from a man between 18 and 35 years old in good health. Some clones in this sample may be carry-over from other donors' samples. The sequenced sample was naive CD4+ T cells from PBMCs. The subset here: CD45RA+ positively selected. The genes are TRBV5-1 and TRBJ2-2, with D possibly matching TRBD2 (5 bases). CDR3 sequence: CASSSGITEELFF. The CDR3 DNA reads TGCGCCAGCTCCTCGGGGATCACCGAGGAGCTGTTTTTT.